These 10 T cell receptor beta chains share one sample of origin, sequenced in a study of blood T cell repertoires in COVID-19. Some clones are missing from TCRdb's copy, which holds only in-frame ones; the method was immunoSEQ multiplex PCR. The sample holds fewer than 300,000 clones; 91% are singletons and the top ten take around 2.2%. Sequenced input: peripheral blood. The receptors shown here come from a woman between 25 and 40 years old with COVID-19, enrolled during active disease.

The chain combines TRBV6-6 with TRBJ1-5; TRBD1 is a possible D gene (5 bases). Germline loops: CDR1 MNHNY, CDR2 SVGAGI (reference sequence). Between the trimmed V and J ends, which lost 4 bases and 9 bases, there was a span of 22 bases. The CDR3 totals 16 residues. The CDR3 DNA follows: TGTGCCAGCAGTTCCCCGACCCAGGGTGCGCAGGGGCCCCAGCATTTT. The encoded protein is CASSSPTQGAQGPQHF.

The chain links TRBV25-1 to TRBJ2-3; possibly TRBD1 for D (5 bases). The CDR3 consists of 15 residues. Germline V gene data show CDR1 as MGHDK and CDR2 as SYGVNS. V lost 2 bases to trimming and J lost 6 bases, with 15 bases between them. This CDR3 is CASSEGAGWSDTQYF. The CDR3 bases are TGTGCCAGCAGTGAAGGGGCCGGATGGTCGGATACGCAGTATTTT.

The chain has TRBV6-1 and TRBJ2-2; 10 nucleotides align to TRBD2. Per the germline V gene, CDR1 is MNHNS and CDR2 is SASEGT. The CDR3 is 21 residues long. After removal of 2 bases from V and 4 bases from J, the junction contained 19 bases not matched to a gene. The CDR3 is CASSEWGDTSPSGSTTGELFF. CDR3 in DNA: TGTGCCAGCAGTGAATGGGGGGACACGAGCCCTAGCGGGAGTACCACCGGGGAGCTGTTTTTT.

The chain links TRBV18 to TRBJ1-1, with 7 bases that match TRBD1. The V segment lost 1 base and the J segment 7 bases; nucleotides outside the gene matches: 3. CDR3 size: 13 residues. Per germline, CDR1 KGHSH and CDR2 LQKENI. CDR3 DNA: TGTGCCAGCTCACCACAGGGGGCTAATGAAGCTTTCTTT. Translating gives CASSPQGANEAFF.

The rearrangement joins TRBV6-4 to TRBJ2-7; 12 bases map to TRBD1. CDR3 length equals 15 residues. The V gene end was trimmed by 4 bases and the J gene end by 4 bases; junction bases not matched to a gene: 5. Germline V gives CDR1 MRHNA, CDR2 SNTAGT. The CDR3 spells CASSAGTGGTYEQYF. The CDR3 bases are TGTGCCAGCAGTGCCGGGACAGGGGGCACTTACGAGCAGTACTTC.

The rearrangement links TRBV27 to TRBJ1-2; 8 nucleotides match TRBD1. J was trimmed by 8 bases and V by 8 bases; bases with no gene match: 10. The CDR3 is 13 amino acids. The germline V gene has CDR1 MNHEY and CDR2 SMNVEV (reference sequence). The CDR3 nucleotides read TGTGCCAGCGGTTACAGGGGGGTGGGGGGCTACACCTTC. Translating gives CASGYRGVGGYTF.

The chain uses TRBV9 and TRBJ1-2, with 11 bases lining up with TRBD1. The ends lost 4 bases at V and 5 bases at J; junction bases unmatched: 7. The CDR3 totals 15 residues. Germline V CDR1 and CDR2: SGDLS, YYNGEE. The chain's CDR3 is CASSPPGQGAYGYTF. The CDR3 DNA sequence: TGTGCCAGCAGCCCCCCAGGACAGGGGGCGTATGGCTACACCTTC.

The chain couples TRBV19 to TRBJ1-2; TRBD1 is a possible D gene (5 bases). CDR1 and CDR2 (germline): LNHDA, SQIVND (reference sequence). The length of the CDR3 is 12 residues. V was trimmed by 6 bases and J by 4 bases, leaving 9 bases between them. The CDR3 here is CASSQGLYGYTF. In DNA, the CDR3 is TGTGCCAGTAGCCAGGGTCTCTATGGCTACACCTTC.

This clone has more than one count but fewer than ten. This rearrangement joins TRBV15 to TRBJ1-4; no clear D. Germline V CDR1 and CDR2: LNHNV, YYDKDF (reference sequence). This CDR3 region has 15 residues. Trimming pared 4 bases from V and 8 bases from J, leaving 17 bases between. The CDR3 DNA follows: TGTGCCACCAGCACCCCCCGGGCCCAGCGGGAAAAACTGTTTTTT. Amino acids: CATSTPRAQREKLFF.

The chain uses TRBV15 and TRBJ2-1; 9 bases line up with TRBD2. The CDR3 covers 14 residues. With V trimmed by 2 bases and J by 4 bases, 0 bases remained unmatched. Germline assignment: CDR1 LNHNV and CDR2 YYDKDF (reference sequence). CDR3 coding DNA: TGTGCCACCAGCAGACTAGCGGGGTACAATGAGCAGTTCTTC. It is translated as CATSRLAGYNEQFF.